This T cell receptor beta chain was captured in a study of control samples from healthy donors and cancer patients. The protocol was immunoSEQ multiplex PCR, while the TCRdb copy is restricted to in-frame clones and leaves out a portion. The data show approximately 120,000 clones, approximately 92% seen once. The V and J ends lost 2 bases and 7 bases respectively, with 9 bases between them. CDR1 is SNHLY, CDR2 FYNNEI, per germline. CDR3 length equals 13 residues. The sequence came from a man of 80 years or more with head and neck cancer. The J gene is TRBJ2-1, the V gene TRBV2, with D hard to call. The sample was PBMCs. The CDR3 is CASSERQINEQFF. In DNA form, the CDR3 reads TGTGCCAGCAGTGAAAGGCAGATTAATGAGCAGTTCTTC.